The clone carrying this T cell receptor beta chain was counted many times. This sample is part of a study of spatial heterogeneity in lung cancer. Using its own MiXCR run on the 5' RACE reads, TCRdb lists one record per CDR3 protein. The sample records fewer than 40,000 distinct CDR3 sequences, 6.5% to 8.5% being singletons. Time point: sample taken at primary tumor resection. Donation came from around 72 patients with untreated early-stage non-small cell lung cancer. The CDR3 consists of 13 residues. V was pared by 4 bases and J by 3 bases, with 2 bases of the junction left unmatched. Germline loops: CDR1 ENHRY, CDR2 SYGVKD.

The sequence derives from a male donor with early-stage non-small cell lung cancer. The specimen comprised PBMCs, sampled at surgery. The chain joins TRBV10-3 to TRBJ2-7; the match to TRBD1 covers 8 bases. The CDR3 spells CAISAGGRYEQYV. The CDR3 DNA is TGTGCCATCAGTGCAGGGGGCCGCTACGAGCAGTACGTC.